This T cell receptor beta chain was captured in a study of cytomegalovirus exposure and HLA in healthy donors. Whole-study context: The 120 or so validation repertoires, a later analysis reported, used the same platform as the roughly 610 first-cohort repertoires.

A word on this clone: Its antigen is still unknown.

The table came from immunoSEQ multiplex PCR; TCRdb's copy has only in-frame clones and leaves some out. The sample lists about 150,000 clones; about 86% were seen once. The CDR3 consists of 15 residues. V lost 5 bases to trimming and J lost 0 bases, with 13 bases between them. CDR1 is SGHTA and CDR2 is FQGNSA in the germline V gene. Study-level results: Investigators reported around 150 TCR beta chains as tied to cytomegalovirus. Subsequent analysis showed first-cohort TCR clusters tending to co-occur in more than 95 validation repertoires.

Donors were drawn from the approximately 120-subject validation cohort, separate from the 666-subject first cohort. The J gene is TRBJ1-2, the V gene TRBV7-2; no clear D gene. The clonotype comes from a human donor in good health. Specimen: PBMCs. The CDR3 is CASSPAGRANYGYTF. The CDR3 coding sequence is TGTGCCAGCAGCCCAGCGGGCAGAGCTAACTATGGCTACACCTTC.